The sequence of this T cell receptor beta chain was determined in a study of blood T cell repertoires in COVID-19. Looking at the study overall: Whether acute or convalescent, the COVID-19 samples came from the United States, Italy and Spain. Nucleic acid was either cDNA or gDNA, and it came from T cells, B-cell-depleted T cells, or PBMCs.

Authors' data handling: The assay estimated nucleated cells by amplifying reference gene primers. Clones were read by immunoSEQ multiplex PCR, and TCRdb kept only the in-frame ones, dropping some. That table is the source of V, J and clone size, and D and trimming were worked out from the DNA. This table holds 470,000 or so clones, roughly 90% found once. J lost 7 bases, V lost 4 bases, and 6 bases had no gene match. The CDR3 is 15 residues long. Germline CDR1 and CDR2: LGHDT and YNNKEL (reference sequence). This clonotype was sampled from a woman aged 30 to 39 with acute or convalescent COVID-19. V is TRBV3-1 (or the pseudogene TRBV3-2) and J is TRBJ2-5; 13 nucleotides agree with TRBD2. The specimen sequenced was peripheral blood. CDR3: CASSPGLAGYATQYF. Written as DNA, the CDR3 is TGTGCCAGCAGCCCGGGACTAGCGGGGTATGCGACCCAGTACTTC.